A single sample gave rise to the 23 T cell receptor beta chains below, sequenced in a study of tumor-infiltrating lymphocytes in primary liver carcinoma (dated by TCRdb to about 2017). The sequencing machine was an Illumina HiSeq 2500. A constant-region primer and ProtoScript II reverse transcriptase were used to reverse-transcribe TCRbeta-specific cDNA from approximately 450 ng total RNA. The TCRbeta libraries were prepared through three rounds of nested multiplex PCR following a slightly modified ARM-PCR procedure. Each of the first two PCR rounds ran for around 10 cycles using multiplex TRBV1-TRBV30 forward primers together with a Cbeta reverse primer. TCRdb took the public reads, trimmed them with fastp at Q25, ran MiXCR for clone calling and kept in-frame beta chains. Every entry covers one CDR3 protein and lists the most common genes and DNA from its rows. The sample records approximately 74,000 distinct CDR3 sequences, about two thirds of which are singletons. Clones ranked in the top ten supply 12% to 15% of the sample.

Without any cell sorting, total RNA and DNA were extracted together from approximately 20-30 mg of bulk tissue using the AllPrep DNA/RNA mini kit. The material sequenced was liver tumor tissue from sampling region 4. The cell subset or site label of this sample denotes: tumor region T4, right-lateral pole. These receptors originate from a woman aged 60-70 years with primary liver carcinoma and hepatitis B virus infection.

This clonotype has at least ten counts. This chain connects TRBV5-6 to TRBJ2-2; 7 bases are a match to TRBD2. With 1 base clipped from V and 5 bases from J, the junction kept 8 bases outside the gene matches. Germline CDR1 SGHDT, CDR2 YYEEEE. CDR3 size: 16 residues. CDR3 amino acids: CASSLMSGTTTGELFF. Written as DNA, the CDR3 is TGTGCCAGCAGCTTGATGAGCGGGACCACAACCGGGGAGCTGTTTTTT.

A single count supports this clonotype. The gene calls are TRBV4-1 and TRBJ2-1; a weak D match, TRBD2 (5 bases). CDR3 size: 17 residues. The germline CDR1 and CDR2 sequences are MGHRA and YSYEKL. CDR3 protein: CASGQTTSNGDYNEQFF. The CDR3 DNA sequence: TGCGCAAGCGGCCAAACAACTAGTAACGGAGATTACAATGAGCAGTTCTTC.

Concerning this clonotype: Sequence at one end of the junction differs from germline and may be a read error. This chain joins TRBV4-1 and TRBJ1-4; D may be TRBD1 (6 bases). This CDR3 contains 18 residues. Germline V gene sequence: CDR1 MGHRA, CDR2 YSYEKL. The CDR3 bases are TGCGCCGGCAGCCGAGAAGAGGGGAGGGGGGATCGGCAAGAAAAACTGTTTTTT. This codes for CAGSREEGRGDRQEKLFF.

Comment on this clonotype: This may stem from a read error, because a much larger clone lies one nucleotide away. The rearrangement links TRBV28 to TRBJ2-7, with a possible D match to TRBD2 (5 bases). Deletions cut 4 bases from V and 2 bases from J, with 9 bases between. The germline V gene has CDR1 MDHEN and CDR2 SYDVKM. This CDR3 is built from 13 residues. The CDR3 region has the DNA TGTGCCAGCAGTTCAACGACTACCTACGAGCAGTACTTC. This encodes CASSSTTTYEQYF.

Of note for this clonotype: One end of the junction is discordant with germline, which a read error may explain. The chain couples TRBV29-1 to TRBJ2-1, with a tentative D call TRBD2 (6 bases). The CDR3 spans 14 residues. Per germline, CDR1 SQVTM and CDR2 ANQGSEA. The CDR3 spells CNVTGRDSYNEQFF. CDR3 nucleotides: TGCAACGTTACCGGGAGAGACTCCTACAATGAGCAGTTCTTC.

The chain has TRBV29-1 and TRBJ1-4, with a tentative D call TRBD1 (6 bases). Trimming left V 7 bases short and J 4 bases short, with 13 bases between. Germline lookup yields CDR1 SQVTM and CDR2 ANQGSEA. The CDR3 has 13 amino acids. This CDR3 is CSDGSRGNEKLFF. The CDR3 coding sequence is TGCAGCGATGGGAGCAGGGGTAATGAAAAACTGTTTTTT. The full variable domain, in which reference TRBV29-1 and TRBJ1-4 provide the parts outside the CDR3, is SAVISQKPSRDICQRGTSLTIQCQVDSQVTMMFWYRQQPGQSLTLIATANQGSEATYESGFVIDKFPISRPNLTFSTLTVSNMSPEDSSIYLCSDGSRGNEKLFFGSGTQLSVL.

As concerns this clonotype: A read error may produce the germline difference seen at one junction end. V and J are TRBV11-2 and TRBJ2-7; maybe TRBD2 (6 bases). The germline V gene has CDR1 SGHAT and CDR2 FQNNGV. This CDR3 comprises 15 residues. Here the CDR3 DNA reads TGTGTCAGCAGCTTAGACCATGCGGGGACCTACGAACAGTACTTC. Translated, it gives CVSSLDHAGTYEQYF.

The rearrangement uses TRBV12-5 and TRBJ2-7, with D hard to call. Germline values: CDR1 LGHNT, CDR2 FRNRAP. V shed 3 bases and J shed 4 bases, with 10 bases lying between them. The CDR3 is 13 amino acids. CDR3: CASGFDKGYEQYF. CDR3 DNA: TGTGCTAGTGGTTTTGACAAGGGATACGAGCAGTACTTC.

Concerning this clonotype: Germline is not matched at one junction end, which may reflect a read error. The chain couples TRBV7-9 to TRBJ2-3; 13 positions match TRBD2. There are 16 residues in the CDR3. From germline, CDR1 is SEHNR and CDR2 FQNEAQ (reference sequence). The chain's CDR3 is CPSSSGLAGVADTQYF. The CDR3 DNA is TGTCCCAGCAGCTCCGGACTAGCGGGAGTAGCAGATACGCAATATTTT.

In regard to this clonotype: One junction end disagrees with the germline gene, perhaps due to a read error. The rearrangement uses TRBV11-3 and TRBJ2-3; 8 nucleotides align to TRBD2. The CDR3 consists of 14 residues. Per the germline V gene, CDR1 is SGHNT and CDR2 is YENEEA. The CDR3 DNA reads as TGTGCCAGTAGCTTCAGGACTAGCACTGATATGCAGTATTTT. It specifies CASSFRTSTDMQYF.

In the case of this clonotype: Lacking the conserved final phenylalanine or tryptophan, this CDR3 likely reflects a read error. The gene calls are TRBV10-3 and TRBJ2-2; D is uncertain. Trimming stripped 0 bases from V and 7 bases from J, with 12 bases between. The CDR3 has 15 residues. CDR1 and CDR2 (germline): ENHRY, SYGVKD. CDR3 amino acids: CAISESGPRVGELFY. CDR3 DNA sequence: TGTGCCATCAGTGAGTCGGGCCCCCGGGTCGGGGAGCTGTTTTAT.

To note about this clonotype: The junction differs from germline at one of its ends, possibly a read error. The rearrangement uses TRBV6-6 and TRBJ2-3; the match to TRBD2 covers 7 bases. Germline values: CDR1 MNHNY, CDR2 SVGAGI (reference sequence). CDR3 size: 14 residues. As DNA, the CDR3 is TGTGCCAGCAGTTACGGGACGGGGGGAGATACGGAGTATTTT. It codes for CASSYGTGGDTEYF.

Remarks on this clonotype: Germline is not matched at one junction end, which may reflect a read error. The V gene is TRBV12-3 or TRBV12-4, the J gene TRBJ2-5, with a weak D call TRBD2 (5 bases). This CDR3 is 13 amino acids long. In DNA form, the CDR3 reads TGTGGCAGCACCCGACGGGGTCAAGAGACCCAGTACTTC. Translated, it gives CGSTRRGQETQYF.

To note about this clonotype: The CDR3 carries no conserved terminal phenylalanine or tryptophan, so it likely arises from a read error. This chain links TRBV11-2 with TRBJ1-2; D remains unclear. CDR1 and CDR2 (germline): SGHAT, FQNNGV. The CDR3 is 15 amino acids. CDR3 sequence reads: CASSSDTRGIYGYTL. DNA of the CDR3: TGTGCCAGCAGCTCGGATACGAGAGGAATCTATGGGTACACCCTC.

This chain links TRBV4-2 with TRBJ2-2; D is perhaps TRBD2 (6 bases). Trimming left V 0 bases short and J 5 bases short, with 13 bases between. The CDR3 totals 16 residues. Germline assignment: CDR1 LGHNA and CDR2 YNFKEQ. The CDR3 loop reads CASSQECGVRTGELFF. Here the CDR3 DNA reads TGTGCCAGCAGCCAAGAGTGCGGGGTGAGGACCGGGGAGCTGTTTTTT.

Details on this clonotype: One end of the junction varies from germline; a read error may be responsible. V usage is TRBV11-3 and J usage is TRBJ2-1, with 10 bases lining up with TRBD2. Germline V gene data show CDR1 as SGHNT and CDR2 as YENEEA. This CDR3 is built from 15 residues. The CDR3 DNA sequence: TGTGCTAGCAGCCTAGGAACTAGCGGGAAGCTTGAGCAGTCCTTT. This codes for CASSLGTSGKLEQSF.

Worth noting for this clonotype: Its ends do not fully match the called genes, so a read error is possible. The chain has TRBV28 and TRBJ1-2; D is ambiguous. CDR1 MDHEN and CDR2 SYDVKM come from the germline V gene. The CDR3 extends over 16 amino acids. CDR3 DNA: TGTGGCAGCAGTTCCTCCTTTGGCGGGAAGGTGGATGGCTACACCTTC. Its protein product is CGSSSSFGGKVDGYTF.

This clonotype has a count of ten or more. This chain uses TRBV6-2 or TRBV6-3 with TRBJ2-3, with TRBD2 matching 9 bases. The length of the CDR3 is 14 residues. Germline V gene data show CDR1 as MNHEY and CDR2 as SVGEGT. J lost 4 bases, V lost 8 bases, and 7 bases had no gene match. The CDR3, as DNA: TGTGCCAGCCTCTTAGCGGGAGCTGCAGATACGCAGTATTTT. Amino acid sequence: CASLLAGAADTQYF.

Remarks on this clonotype: This CDR3 fails to terminate in the conserved phenylalanine or tryptophan, so it likely reflects a read error. The V gene is TRBV11-2, the J gene TRBJ2-2; D perhaps matches TRBD2 (5 bases). V lost 6 bases and J lost 2, with 16 bases in between. Germline V lookup: CDR1 SGHAT, CDR2 FQNNGV. This CDR3 is 16 amino acids long. CDR3 DNA sequence: TGTGCCAGCAGGCGTCGACCAGCGGAAAACACCGGGGAGCTGTTTTCT. Its protein is CASRRRPAENTGELFS.

For this clonotype: This CDR3 fails to terminate in the conserved phenylalanine or tryptophan, so it likely reflects a read error. The chain uses TRBV7-8 and TRBJ2-7; 9 bases map to TRBD2. CDR3 size: 16 residues. The V gene's germline CDR1 is SGHVS and CDR2 FQNEAQ. CDR3 residues: CASSSSRLAVYYGQYL. The CDR3 DNA reads as TGTGCCAGCAGCTCATCGAGACTAGCGGTTTACTACGGGCAGTACTTA.

J is TRBJ2-7 and V is TRBV20-1; D ambiguous. This CDR3 has 14 amino acids. Germline CDR1 reads DFQATT; CDR2 reads SNEGSKA (reference sequence). Trimming took 1 base from V and 2 from J, leaving 12 bases between them. The CDR3 coding sequence is TGCAGTGCTAGAGCCCGTGTCTGGCCCTACGAGCAGTACTTC. Its protein is CSARARVWPYEQYF.

Notes on this clonotype: The missing conserved phenylalanine or tryptophan at the end of this CDR3 makes a read error likely. The genes are TRBV11-3 and TRBJ2-1, with D maybe TRBD2 (5 bases). The germline gives CDR1 SGHNT, CDR2 YENEEA. The CDR3 spans 17 residues. V was clipped by 2 bases and J by 1 base, with 15 bases between them. As DNA, the CDR3 is TGTGCCAGCAGCTTAAGCTTCGGCGGGCTTTCCTACAATGAGCAGTTCTTG. Translation gives CASSLSFGGLSYNEQFL.

As for this clonotype: A much more abundant neighbour one base away suggests this may be a read error. The chain employs TRBV7-9 and TRBJ1-1; perhaps TRBD1 as D (6 bases). Deletions cut 7 bases from V and 0 bases from J, with 12 bases between. Germline CDR1 reads SEHNR; CDR2 reads FQNEAQ (reference sequence). The CDR3 spans 14 residues. CDR3 in amino acids: CASTLQGMNTEAFF. The CDR3 DNA is TGTGCCAGCACCCTCCAGGGGATGAACACTGAAGCTTTCTTT.